This TCR beta chain was sequenced during a study of blood T cell repertoires in COVID-19. TCRdb's table, derived via immunoSEQ multiplex PCR, lists solely in-frame clones and lacks some. The sample records tens of thousands of clones, approximately 82% being singletons. This clone came up a few times. V shed 2 bases, J shed 4 bases, and the junction held 7 bases outside the gene matches. This CDR3 contains 15 residues. Germline-derived CDR1 and CDR2 are SGHRS and YFSETQ. The origin of this receptor is a human donor in a cohort sampled during active COVID-19. This rearrangement joins TRBV5-1 to TRBJ1-2, with TRBD1 matching over 8 bases. What was sequenced was peripheral blood. The CDR3 is CASSFRTGLTYGYTF. The CDR3 region has the DNA TGCGCCAGCAGCTTCCGGACAGGGCTGACCTATGGCTACACCTTC.